The entry below gives a single TCR beta chain sequence along with its context. This CDR3 has 14 amino acids. This record belongs to a study of shared clonotypes between healthy human individuals. Repertoires were generated with immunoSEQ multiplex PCR, while TCRdb's copy carries only in-frame clones and drops some. The sample has 950,000 to 1,100,000 clones; around 78% are singletons. The chain combines TRBV21-1 with TRBJ1-4; the D call of TRBD1 is as the table states it, not checked on the DNA. TRBV21-1 is assigned pseudogene status. The sequence came from a man aged 18 to 35 in good health. Some clones in this sample may be carry-over from other donors' samples. The specimen sequenced was memory CD4+ T cells from PBMCs. Regarding subset: CD45RA-negative fraction. The CDR3 is CASSNSATNEKLFF. The CDR3 coding sequence is TGTGCCAGCAGCAACAGTGCAACTAATGAAAAACTGTTTTTT.